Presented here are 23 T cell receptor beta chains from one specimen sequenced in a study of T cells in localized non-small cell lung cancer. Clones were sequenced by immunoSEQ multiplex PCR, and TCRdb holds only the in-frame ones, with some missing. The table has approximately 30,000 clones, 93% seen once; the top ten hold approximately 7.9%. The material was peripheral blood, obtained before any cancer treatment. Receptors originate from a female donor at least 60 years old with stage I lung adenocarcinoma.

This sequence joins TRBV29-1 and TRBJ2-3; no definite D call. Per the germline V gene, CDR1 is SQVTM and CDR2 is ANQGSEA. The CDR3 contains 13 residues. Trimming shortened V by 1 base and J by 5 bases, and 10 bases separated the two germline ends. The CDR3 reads CSVEGPNGDTQYF. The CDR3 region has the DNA TGCAGCGTTGAAGGGCCGAATGGAGATACGCAGTATTTT.

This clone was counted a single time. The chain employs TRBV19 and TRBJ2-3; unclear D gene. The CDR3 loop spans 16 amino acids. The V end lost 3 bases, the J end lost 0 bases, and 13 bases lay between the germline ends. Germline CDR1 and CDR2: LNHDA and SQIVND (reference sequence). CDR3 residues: CASSIFPGLSTDTQYF. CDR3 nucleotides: TGTGCCAGTAGTATCTTCCCAGGATTAAGCACAGATACGCAGTATTTT.

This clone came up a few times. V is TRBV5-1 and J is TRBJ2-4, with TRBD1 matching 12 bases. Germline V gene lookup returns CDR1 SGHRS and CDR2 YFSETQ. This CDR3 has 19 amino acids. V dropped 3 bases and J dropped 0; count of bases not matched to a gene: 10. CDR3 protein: CASSWGTGTGGEAKNIQYF. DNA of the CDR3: TGCGCCAGCAGCTGGGGGACCGGGACAGGGGGCGAAGCCAAAAACATTCAGTACTTC.

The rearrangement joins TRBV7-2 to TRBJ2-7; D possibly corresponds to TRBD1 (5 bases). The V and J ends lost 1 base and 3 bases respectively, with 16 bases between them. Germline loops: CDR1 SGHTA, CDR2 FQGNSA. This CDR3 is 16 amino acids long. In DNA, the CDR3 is TGTGCCAGCAGCTTAGTGGGCAGGGCCCAACTCTACGAGCAGTACGTC. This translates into CASSLVGRAQLYEQYV.

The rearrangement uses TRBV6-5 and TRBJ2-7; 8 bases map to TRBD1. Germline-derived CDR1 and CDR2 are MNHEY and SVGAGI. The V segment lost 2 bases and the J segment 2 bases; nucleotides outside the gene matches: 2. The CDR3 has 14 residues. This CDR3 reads CASSYQGATYEQYF. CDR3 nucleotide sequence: TGTGCCAGCAGTTACCAGGGGGCTACCTACGAGCAGTACTTC.

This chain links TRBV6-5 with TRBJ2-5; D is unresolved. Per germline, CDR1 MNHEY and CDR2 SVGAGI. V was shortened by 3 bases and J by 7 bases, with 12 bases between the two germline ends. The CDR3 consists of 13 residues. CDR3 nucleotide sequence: TGTGCCAGCAGTTATGACGTGGTTGGGACCCAGTACTTC. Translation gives CASSYDVVGTQYF.

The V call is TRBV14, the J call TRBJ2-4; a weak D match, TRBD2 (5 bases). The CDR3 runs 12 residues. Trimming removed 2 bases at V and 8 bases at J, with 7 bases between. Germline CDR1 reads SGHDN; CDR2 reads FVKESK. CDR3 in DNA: TGTGCCAGCAGCCAATACGGGGACATTCAGTACTTC. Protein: CASSQYGDIQYF.

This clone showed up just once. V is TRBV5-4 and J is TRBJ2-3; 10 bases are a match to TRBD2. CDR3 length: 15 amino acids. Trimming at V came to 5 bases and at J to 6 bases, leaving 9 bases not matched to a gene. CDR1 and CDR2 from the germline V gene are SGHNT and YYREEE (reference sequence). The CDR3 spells CASSPGLARSDTQYF. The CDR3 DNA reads TGTGCCAGCAGTCCGGGACTAGCGAGATCGGATACGCAGTATTTT.

In DNA form, the CDR3 reads TGTGCCAGCAGCCCACCGGGCGTCTCTTCCTACGAGCAGTACTTC. Residues: CASSPPGVSSYEQYF. The rearrangement links TRBV16 to TRBJ2-7; D unresolved. In germline, CDR1 is KGHSY, CDR2 FQNENV. The CDR3 runs 15 residues. Trimming took 4 bases from V and 1 from J, leaving 14 bases between them.

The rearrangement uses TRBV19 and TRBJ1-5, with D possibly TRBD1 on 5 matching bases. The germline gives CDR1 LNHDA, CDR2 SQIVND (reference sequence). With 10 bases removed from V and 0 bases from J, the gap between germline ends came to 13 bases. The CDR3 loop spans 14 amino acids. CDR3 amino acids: CATSDRYSNQPQHF. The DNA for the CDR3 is TGTGCCACCTCCGACAGATATAGCAATCAGCCCCAGCATTTT.

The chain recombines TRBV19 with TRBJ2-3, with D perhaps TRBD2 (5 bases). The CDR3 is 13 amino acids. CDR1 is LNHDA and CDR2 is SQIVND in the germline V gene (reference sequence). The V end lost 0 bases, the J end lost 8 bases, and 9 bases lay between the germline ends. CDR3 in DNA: TGTGCCAGTAGTATAGACCCGGCGGGTACGCAGTATTTT. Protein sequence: CASSIDPAGTQYF. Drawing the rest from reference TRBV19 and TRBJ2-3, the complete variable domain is DGGITQSPKYLFRKEGQNVTLSCEQNLNHDAMYWYRQDPGQGLRLIYYSQIVNDFQKGDIAEGYSVSREKKESFPLTVTSAQKNPTAFYLCASSIDPAGTQYFGPGTRLTVL.

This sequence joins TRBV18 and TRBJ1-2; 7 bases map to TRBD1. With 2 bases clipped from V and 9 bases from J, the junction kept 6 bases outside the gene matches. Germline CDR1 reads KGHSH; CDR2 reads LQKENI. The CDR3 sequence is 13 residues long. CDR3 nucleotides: TGTGCCAGCTCACCAACCGGGACAGAAAGCTACACCTTC. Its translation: CASSPTGTESYTF.

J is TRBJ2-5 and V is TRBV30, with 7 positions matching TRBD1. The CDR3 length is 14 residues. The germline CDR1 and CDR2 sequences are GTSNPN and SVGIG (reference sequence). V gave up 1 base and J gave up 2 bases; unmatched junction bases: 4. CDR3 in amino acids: CAWSEGAIQETQYF. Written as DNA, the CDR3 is TGTGCCTGGAGTGAGGGGGCCATTCAAGAGACCCAGTACTTC.

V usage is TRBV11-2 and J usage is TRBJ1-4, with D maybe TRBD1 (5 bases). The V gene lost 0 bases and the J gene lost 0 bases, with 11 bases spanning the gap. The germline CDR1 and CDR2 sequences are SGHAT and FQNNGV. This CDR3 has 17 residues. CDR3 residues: CASSLEGGSATNEKLFF. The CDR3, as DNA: TGTGCCAGCAGCTTAGAGGGGGGATCAGCAACTAATGAAAAACTGTTTTTT. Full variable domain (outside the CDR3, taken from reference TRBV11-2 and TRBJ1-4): EAGVAQSPRYKIIEKRQSVAFWCNPISGHATLYWYQQILGQGPKLLIQFQNNGVVDDSQLPKDRFSAERLKGVDSTLKIQPAKLEDSAVYLCASSLEGGSATNEKLFFGSGTQLSVL.

CDR3 region: CASSFYRGATNEKLFF. In DNA form, the CDR3 reads TGTGCCAGCAGCTTCTACAGGGGAGCAACTAATGAAAAACTGTTTTTT. The chain is built from TRBV7-2 and TRBJ1-4, with TRBD1 matching over 7 bases. CDR3 length equals 16 residues. Germline V gives CDR1 SGHTA, CDR2 FQGNSA. With 3 bases clipped from V and 0 bases from J, the junction kept 4 bases outside the gene matches.

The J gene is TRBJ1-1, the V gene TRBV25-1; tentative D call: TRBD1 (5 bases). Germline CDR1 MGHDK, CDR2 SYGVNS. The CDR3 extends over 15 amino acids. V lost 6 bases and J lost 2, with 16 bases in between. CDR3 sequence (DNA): TGTGCCAGCAGCTCCCCCCTGGGGGTCAACACTGAAGCTTTCTTT. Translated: CASSSPLGVNTEAFF. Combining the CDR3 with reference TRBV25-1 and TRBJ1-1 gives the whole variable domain EADIYQTPRYLVIGTGKKITLECSQTMGHDKMYWYQQDPGMELHLIHYSYGVNSTEKGDLSSESTVSRIRTEHFPLTLESARPSHTSQYLCASSSPLGVNTEAFFGQGTRLTVV.

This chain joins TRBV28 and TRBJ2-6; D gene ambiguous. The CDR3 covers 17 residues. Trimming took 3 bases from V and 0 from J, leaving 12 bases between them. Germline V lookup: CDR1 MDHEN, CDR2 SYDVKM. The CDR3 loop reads CASSLTGFSSGANVLTF. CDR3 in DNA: TGTGCCAGCAGTTTGACCGGGTTTAGCTCTGGGGCCAACGTCCTGACTTTC.

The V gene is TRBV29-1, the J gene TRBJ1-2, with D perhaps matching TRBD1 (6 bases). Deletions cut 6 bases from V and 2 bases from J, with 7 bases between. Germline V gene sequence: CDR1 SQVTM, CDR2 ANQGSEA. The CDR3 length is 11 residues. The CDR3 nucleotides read TGCAGCGTAACAGGGAACTATGGCTACACCTTC. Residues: CSVTGNYGYTF.

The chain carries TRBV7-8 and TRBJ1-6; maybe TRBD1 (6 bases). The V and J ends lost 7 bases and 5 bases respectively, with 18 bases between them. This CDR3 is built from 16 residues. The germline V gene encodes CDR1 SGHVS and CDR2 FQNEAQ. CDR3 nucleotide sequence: TGTGCCAGCACCGTCAACGAGGGGGTAGATAATTCACCCCTCCACTTT. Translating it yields CASTVNEGVDNSPLHF.

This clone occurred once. This chain's CDR3 is CASSIGLGRGDYGYTF. DNA of the CDR3: TGTGCCAGTAGTATAGGTCTGGGCAGGGGAGACTATGGCTACACCTTC. The chain is built from TRBV19 and TRBJ1-2; D may be TRBD1 (6 bases). Germline CDR1 LNHDA, CDR2 SQIVND (reference sequence). The V and J ends lost 1 base and 3 bases respectively, with 15 bases between them. The CDR3 totals 16 residues. The variable domain in full, completed from reference TRBV19 and TRBJ1-2, reads DGGITQSPKYLFRKEGQNVTLSCEQNLNHDAMYWYRQDPGQGLRLIYYSQIVNDFQKGDIAEGYSVSREKKESFPLTVTSAQKNPTAFYLCASSIGLGRGDYGYTFGSGTRLTVV.

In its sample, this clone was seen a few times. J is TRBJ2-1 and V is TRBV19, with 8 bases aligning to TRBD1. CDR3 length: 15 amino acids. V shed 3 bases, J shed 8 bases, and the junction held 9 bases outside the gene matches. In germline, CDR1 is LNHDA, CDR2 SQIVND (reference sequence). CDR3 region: CASSIRQGARDEQFF. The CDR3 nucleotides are TGTGCCAGTAGTATTCGCCAGGGGGCAAGGGATGAGCAGTTCTTC. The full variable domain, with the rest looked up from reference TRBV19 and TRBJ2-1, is DGGITQSPKYLFRKEGQNVTLSCEQNLNHDAMYWYRQDPGQGLRLIYYSQIVNDFQKGDIAEGYSVSREKKESFPLTVTSAQKNPTAFYLCASSIRQGARDEQFFGPGTRLTVL.

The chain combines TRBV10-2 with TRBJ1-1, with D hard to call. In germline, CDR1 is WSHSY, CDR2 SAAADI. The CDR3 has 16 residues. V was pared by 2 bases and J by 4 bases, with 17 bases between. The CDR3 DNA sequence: TGCGCCAGCAGTGAGACCGGCCCTACCTTAATCACTGAAGCTTTCTTT. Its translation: CASSETGPTLITEAFF.

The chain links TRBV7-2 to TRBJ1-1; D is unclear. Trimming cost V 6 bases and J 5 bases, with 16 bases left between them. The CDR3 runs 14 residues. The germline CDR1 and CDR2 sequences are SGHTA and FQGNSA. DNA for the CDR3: TGTGCCAGCAGTCAGCAAGCGGGAGGAACTGAAGCTTTCTTT. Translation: CASSQQAGGTEAFF. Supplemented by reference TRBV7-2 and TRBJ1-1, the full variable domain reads GAGVSQSPSNKVTEKGKDVELRCDPISGHTALYWYRQSLGQGLEFLIYFQGNSAPDKSGLPSDRFSAERTGGSVSTLTIQRTQQEDSAVYLCASSQQAGGTEAFFGQGTRLTVV.